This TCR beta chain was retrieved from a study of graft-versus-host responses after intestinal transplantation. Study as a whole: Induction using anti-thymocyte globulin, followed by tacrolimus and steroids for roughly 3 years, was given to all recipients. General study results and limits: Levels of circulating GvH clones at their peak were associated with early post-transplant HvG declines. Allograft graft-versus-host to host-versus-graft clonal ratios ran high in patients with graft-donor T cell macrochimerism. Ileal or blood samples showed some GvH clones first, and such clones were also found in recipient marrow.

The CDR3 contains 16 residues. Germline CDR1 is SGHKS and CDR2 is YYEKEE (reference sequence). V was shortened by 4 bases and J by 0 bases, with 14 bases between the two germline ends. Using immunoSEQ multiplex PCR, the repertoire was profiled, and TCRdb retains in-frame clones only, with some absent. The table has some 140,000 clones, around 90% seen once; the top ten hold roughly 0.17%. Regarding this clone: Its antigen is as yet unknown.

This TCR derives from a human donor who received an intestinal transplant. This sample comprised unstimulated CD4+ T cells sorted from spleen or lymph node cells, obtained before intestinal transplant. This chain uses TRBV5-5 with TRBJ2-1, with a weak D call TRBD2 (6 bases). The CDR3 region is CASSPEDYLSYNEQFF. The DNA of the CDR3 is TGTGCCAGCAGCCCCGAGGACTATCTCTCCTACAATGAGCAGTTCTTC.